These 23 T cell receptor beta chains share one sample of origin, sequenced in a study of PD-L1 blockade in urothelial cancer. The repertoire was sequenced with immunoSEQ multiplex PCR; TCRdb's copy has only in-frame clones and lacks some. The profile shows some 30,000 clones, more than 85% of them singletons. The input for sequencing was PBMCs, taken around atezolizumab (anti-PD-L1) treatment. The receptors stem from a man over 45 with urothelial cancer.

The chain carries TRBV30 and TRBJ1-1, with D perhaps TRBD1 (6 bases). The CDR3 is made up of 15 amino acids. Per the germline V gene, CDR1 is GTSNPN and CDR2 is SVGIG (reference sequence). Deletions cut 0 bases from V and 0 bases from J, with 11 bases between. CDR3 sequence (DNA): TGTGCCTGGAGTGTCTGGGGGCCCCTGAACACTGAAGCTTTCTTT. Its protein is CAWSVWGPLNTEAFF.

This chain uses TRBV27 with TRBJ2-7; D unclear. Trimming shortened V by 2 bases and J by 8 bases, and 7 bases separated the two germline ends. This CDR3 contains 11 residues. Germline CDR1 and CDR2: MNHEY and SMNVEV (reference sequence). The CDR3 spells CASSLNSQQYF. CDR3 in DNA: TGTGCCAGCAGTTTAAACAGCCAGCAGTACTTC.

The V gene is TRBV28, the J gene TRBJ2-7, with 13 bases fitting TRBD2. CDR3 size: 15 residues. The V and J ends lost 2 bases and 4 bases, in that order; junction bases with no gene match: 2. The V gene's germline CDR1 is MDHEN and CDR2 SYDVKM. CDR3 in DNA: TGTGCCAGCAGTTTAGGGACTAGCGGGATATACGAGCAGTACTTC. This sequence encodes CASSLGTSGIYEQYF.

This clone was counted once. The rearrangement joins TRBV27 to TRBJ1-6; tentatively, D is TRBD1 (6 bases). CDR3 length equals 13 residues. Per germline, CDR1 MNHEY and CDR2 SMNVEV (reference sequence). V was trimmed by 9 bases and J by 7 bases, leaving 13 bases between them. The CDR3 here is CASSGTLNSPLHF. The CDR3 bases are TGTGCCAGTTCCGGGACACTAAATTCACCCCTCCACTTT.

The chain combines TRBV23-1 with TRBJ2-3, with a possible D match to TRBD1 (6 bases). TRBV23-1 carries the ORF label, with uncertain function. The CDR3 is made up of 18 amino acids. V lost 3 bases and J 2 bases, leaving 21 bases between the germline ends. CDR3 nucleotide sequence: TGCGCCAGCAGTCAGTCCGAATTGGGGGCAGGGACCACAGATACGCAGTATTTT. It codes for CASSQSELGAGTTDTQYF.

V and J are TRBV6-5 and TRBJ2-7; no clear D. CDR3 length: 14 amino acids. Trimming pared 2 bases from V and 5 bases from J, leaving 13 bases between. CDR1 is MNHEY and CDR2 is SVGAGI in the germline V gene. The CDR3 protein is CASSYGGPPHEQYF. CDR3 nucleotides: TGTGCCAGCAGTTACGGCGGCCCACCCCACGAGCAGTACTTC.

This clone occurred once. The chain recombines TRBV7-8 with TRBJ2-3; 13 bases line up with TRBD2. This CDR3 contains 19 residues. Germline trimming cut 4 bases from V and 2 bases from J; bases unmatched to any gene: 12. Germline V gene data show CDR1 as SGHVS and CDR2 as FQNEAQ. CDR3 coding DNA: TGTGCCAGCAGCTCGGGACTAGCGGGAAGGCTTGGAGTCACAGATACGCAGTATTTT. Its protein is CASSSGLAGRLGVTDTQYF. The complete variable domain, with remaining parts taken from reference TRBV7-8 and TRBJ2-3, reads GAGVSQSPRYKVAKRGQDVALRCDPISGHVSLFWYQQALGQGPEFLTYFQNEAQLDKSGLPSDRFFAERPEGSVSTLKIQRTQQEDSAVYLCASSSGLAGRLGVTDTQYFGPGTRLTVL.

The J gene is TRBJ1-5, the V gene TRBV19; 7 bases match TRBD1. Germline V gives CDR1 LNHDA, CDR2 SQIVND (reference sequence). V lost 7 bases to trimming and J lost 1 base; unmatched junction nucleotides: 4. The CDR3 contains 14 residues. CDR3 residues: CASTQGGSNQPQHF. CDR3 bases: TGTGCCAGTACCCAGGGGGGCAGCAATCAGCCCCAGCATTTT.

The J gene is TRBJ2-5, the V gene TRBV27; D is perhaps TRBD1 (5 bases). The CDR3 is made up of 13 amino acids. The germline gives CDR1 MNHEY, CDR2 SMNVEV (reference sequence). V lost 5 bases to trimming and J lost 4 bases, with 11 bases between them. This CDR3 reads CASSPQGSETQYF. The CDR3 nucleotides are TGTGCCAGCAGTCCCCAGGGTTCAGAGACCCAGTACTTC.

The J gene is TRBJ2-1, the V gene TRBV19, with 7 positions matching TRBD2. The V gene end was trimmed by 9 bases and the J gene end by 5 bases; junction bases not matched to a gene: 10. The germline V gene encodes CDR1 LNHDA and CDR2 SQIVND (reference sequence). This CDR3 comprises 14 residues. Here the CDR3 DNA reads TGTGCCAGGATAGGGACTACCGATAACAATGAGCAGTTCTTC. Protein: CARIGTTDNNEQFF.

The chain couples TRBV7-2 to TRBJ2-7; D is possibly TRBD1 (5 bases). The CDR3 sequence is 15 residues long. The germline gives CDR1 SGHTA, CDR2 FQGNSA. The ends were cut back, 2 bases at V and 3 bases at J, with 14 bases in the middle. The CDR3 protein is CASSLQELGVYEQYF. In nucleotides, the CDR3 is TGTGCCAGCAGCTTACAAGAGCTAGGGGTCTACGAGCAGTACTTC.

J is TRBJ1-4 and V is TRBV21-1; TRBD1 was called by the table and not checked on the DNA. TRBV21-1 is a pseudogene locus. There are 18 residues in the CDR3. This chain's CDR3 is CASSKVKLGTNRSEKLFF. CDR3 nucleotide sequence: TGTGCCAGCAGCAAGGTTAAATTGGGCACGAACCGAAGTGAAAAACTGTTTTTT.

J is TRBJ1-2 and V is TRBV30; TRBD1 matches at 12 bases. The CDR3 contains 16 residues. V lost 2 bases to trimming and J lost 8 bases; unmatched junction nucleotides: 12. Germline CDR1 and CDR2: GTSNPN and SVGIG (reference sequence). CDR3 protein: CAWSRGTGGISLGYTF. The CDR3, as DNA: TGTGCCTGGAGTAGGGGGACAGGGGGCATTTCGTTGGGCTACACCTTC.

The rearrangement links TRBV15 to TRBJ1-3; no definite D call. V lost 3 bases, J lost 0 bases, and 6 bases lay in between. The CDR3 length is 14 residues. Germline-derived CDR1 and CDR2 are LNHNV and YYDKDF (reference sequence). Here the CDR3 reads CATSSEVSGNTIYF. DNA of the CDR3: TGTGCCACCAGCAGTGAGGTCTCTGGAAACACCATATATTTT.

V is TRBV6-5 and J is TRBJ2-7; 8 nucleotides agree with TRBD1. The junction had 12 bases not matched to a gene; V was cut back by 2 bases and J by 6 bases. CDR1 and CDR2 from the germline V gene are MNHEY and SVGAGI. The length of the CDR3 is 16 residues. CDR3 DNA sequence: TGTGCCAGCAGTTACGCGTCACAGGGGGTTTTTTTCGAGCAGTACTTC. As protein: CASSYASQGVFFEQYF.

The chain uses TRBV7-8 and TRBJ2-7, with 8 bases that match TRBD2. Trimming removed 3 bases from V and 1 base from J; junction bases left unmatched: 5. Germline-derived CDR1 and CDR2 are SGHVS and FQNEAQ. The CDR3 is 15 residues long. Written as DNA, the CDR3 is TGTGCCAGCAGCTTCCGGCTAGCGGGTTCCTACGAGCAGTACTTC. It specifies CASSFRLAGSYEQYF.

CDR3 amino acids: CASSQDAGGYSNQPQHF. The CDR3 DNA is TGCGCCAGCAGCCAAGATGCCGGGGGGTATAGCAATCAGCCCCAGCATTTT. This rearrangement joins TRBV4-3 to TRBJ1-5, with D possibly matching TRBD1 (5 bases). The CDR3 spans 17 residues. CDR1 and CDR2 (germline): LGHNA, YSLEER. V was cut by 0 bases and J by 0 bases, with 12 bases left in between.

Written as DNA, the CDR3 is TGTGCCAGCAGTTTATCCCAGGGGGTATTCAATGAGCAGTTCTTC. The encoded protein is CASSLSQGVFNEQFF. The V and J genes are TRBV27 and TRBJ2-1, with TRBD1 matching over 7 bases. Germline trimming cut 0 bases from V and 6 bases from J; bases unmatched to any gene: 5. The CDR3 consists of 15 residues. Looked up from germline, CDR1 is MNHEY and CDR2 is SMNVEV (reference sequence).

The CDR3 loop is CASSQDGPWNTGELFF. The CDR3, as DNA: TGTGCCAGCAGCCAAGATGGGCCGTGGAACACCGGGGAGCTGTTTTTT. The V call is TRBV14, the J call TRBJ2-2; D is undetermined. The CDR3 is made up of 16 amino acids. Trimming removed 0 bases at V and 1 base at J, with 9 bases between. Germline CDR1 and CDR2: SGHDN and FVKESK.

The CDR3 loop is CASTGGGYGYTF. The CDR3 region has the DNA TGTGCCAGTACAGGGGGCGGCTATGGCTACACCTTC. This chain uses TRBV19 with TRBJ1-2, with 8 bases identical to TRBD1. Per the germline V gene, CDR1 is LNHDA and CDR2 is SQIVND (reference sequence). The trim removed 7 bases at V and 4 bases at J, leaving 2 bases unmatched. The CDR3 sequence is 12 residues long.

The genes are TRBV27 and TRBJ2-7; 8 bases are shared with TRBD2. The CDR3 covers 13 residues. Losses at the gene ends were 6 bases for V and 6 bases for J; bases not matched to a gene: 7. CDR1 MNHEY and CDR2 SMNVEV come from the germline V gene (reference sequence). CDR3 residues: CASSLGGLAEQYF. The CDR3 DNA reads TGTGCCAGCAGCTTAGGTGGACTAGCCGAGCAGTACTTC.

This clone was recorded only once. The V gene is TRBV16, the J gene TRBJ2-3; D perhaps matches TRBD2 (5 bases). V was shortened by 3 bases and J by 1 base, with 17 bases between the two germline ends. Germline V CDR1 and CDR2: KGHSY, FQNENV. The CDR3 extends over 17 amino acids. CDR3 sequence reads: CASSQGEGGPRTDTQYF. CDR3 nucleotide sequence: TGTGCCAGCAGCCAGGGTGAGGGCGGACCCCGCACAGATACGCAGTATTTT.

This rearrangement joins TRBV30 to TRBJ1-3; TRBD1 aligns across 7 bases. Germline lookup yields CDR1 GTSNPN and CDR2 SVGIG (reference sequence). Losses at the gene ends were 1 base for V and 3 bases for J; bases not matched to a gene: 3. This CDR3 spans 14 amino acids. The CDR3 DNA reads as TGTGCCTGGAGTGGGCAGGGGGGTGGAAACACCATATATTTT. Translating it yields CAWSGQGGGNTIYF.